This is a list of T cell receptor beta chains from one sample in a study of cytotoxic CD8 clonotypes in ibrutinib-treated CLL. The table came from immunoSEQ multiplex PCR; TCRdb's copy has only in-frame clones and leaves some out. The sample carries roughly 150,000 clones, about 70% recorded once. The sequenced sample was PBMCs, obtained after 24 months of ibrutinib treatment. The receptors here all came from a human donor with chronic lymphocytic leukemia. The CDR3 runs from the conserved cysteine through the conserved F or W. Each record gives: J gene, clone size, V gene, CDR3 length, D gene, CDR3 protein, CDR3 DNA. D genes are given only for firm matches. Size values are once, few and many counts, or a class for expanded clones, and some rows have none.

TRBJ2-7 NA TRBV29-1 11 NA CSARWAYEQYF TGCAGCGCCCGATGGGCCTACGAGCAGTACTTC
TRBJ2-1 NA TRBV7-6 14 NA CASSLVEGYNEQFF TGTGCCAGCAGCTTAGTAGAGGGATACAATGAGCAGTTCTTC
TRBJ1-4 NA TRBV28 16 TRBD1 CASTLLTAGGHEKLFF TGTGCCAGCACCCTCCTCACGGCAGGGGGCCATGAAAAACTGTTTTTT
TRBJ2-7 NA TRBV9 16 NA CASSVDSGATGYEQYF TGTGCCAGCAGCGTAGATTCGGGGGCGACGGGCTACGAGCAGTACTTC
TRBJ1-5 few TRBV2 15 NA CASSAGIPSNQPQHF TGTGCCAGCAGTGCCGGGATACCTAGCAATCAGCCCCAGCATTTT
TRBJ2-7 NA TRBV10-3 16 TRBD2 CAISGPPAGAAGEQYF TGTGCCATCAGTGGCCCCCCAGCGGGAGCCGCGGGGGAGCAGTACTTC
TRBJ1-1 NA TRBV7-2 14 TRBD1 CASSWTGGDTEAFF TGTGCCAGCAGCTGGACAGGCGGGGACACTGAAGCTTTCTTT
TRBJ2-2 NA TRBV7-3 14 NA CASSPEGYTGELFF TGTGCCAGCAGCCCCGAGGGGTACACCGGGGAGCTGTTTTTT
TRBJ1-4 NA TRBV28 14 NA CASSLPWANEKLFF TGTGCCAGCAGTTTACCCTGGGCTAATGAAAAACTGTTTTTT
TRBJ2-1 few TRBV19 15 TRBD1 CASGMGQGFWNEQFF TGTGCCAGTGGGATGGGACAGGGGTTTTGGAATGAGCAGTTCTTC
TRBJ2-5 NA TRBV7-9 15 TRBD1 CASSLGQGDQETQYF TGTGCCAGCAGCTTAGGACAGGGGGATCAAGAGACCCAGTACTTC
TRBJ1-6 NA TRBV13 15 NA CASSLEGQTNSPLHF TGTGCCAGCAGCTTAGAGGGCCAAACCAATTCACCCCTCCACTTT
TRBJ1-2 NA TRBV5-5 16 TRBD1 CASSLGGQPIHYGYTF TGTGCCAGCAGCTTGGGGGGACAGCCTATACACTATGGCTACACCTTC
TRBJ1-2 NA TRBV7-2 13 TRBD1 CASSLADRGGSLF TGTGCCAGCAGCTTAGCCGACAGGGGAGGATCCCTCTTC
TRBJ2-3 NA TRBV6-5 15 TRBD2 CATSRLADSTDTQYF TGTGCCACCAGCCGGCTAGCGGATAGCACAGATACGCAGTATTTT
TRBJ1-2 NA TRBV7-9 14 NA CASSLPGLVYGYTF TGTGCCAGCAGCTTACCAGGGCTGGTCTATGGCTACACCTTC
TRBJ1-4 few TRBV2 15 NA CASTLDSSPNEKLFF TGTGCCAGCACCCTCGACAGTTCTCCAAATGAAAAACTGTTTTTT
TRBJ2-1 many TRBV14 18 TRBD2 CASSQDWGGLDPYNEQFF TGTGCCAGCAGCCAAGATTGGGGAGGGTTGGACCCCTACAATGAGCAGTTCTTC
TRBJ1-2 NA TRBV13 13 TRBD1 CASSPRTGYGYTF TGTGCCAGCAGCCCCAGGACAGGCTATGGCTACACCTTC
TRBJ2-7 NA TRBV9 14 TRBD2 CASSPSGTTYEQYF TGTGCCAGCAGCCCTAGTGGGACTACCTACGAGCAGTACTTC
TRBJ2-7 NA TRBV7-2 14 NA CASCTLGVGYEQYF TGTGCCAGCTGCACCCTGGGGGTCGGGTACGAGCAGTACTTC
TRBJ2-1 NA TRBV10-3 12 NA CAISEGSNEQFF TGTGCCATCAGTGAAGGGTCCAATGAGCAGTTCTTC
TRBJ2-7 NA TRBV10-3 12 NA CAINSGAYEQYF TGTGCCATCAATTCCGGAGCCTACGAGCAGTACTTC
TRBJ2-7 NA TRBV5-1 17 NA CASSLVGEARASYEQYF TGCGCCAGCAGCTTGGTGGGTGAGGCGAGAGCCTCCTACGAGCAGTACTTC
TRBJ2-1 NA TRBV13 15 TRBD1 CASSWDRGMVNEQFF TGTGCCAGCAGCTGGGACAGGGGAATGGTCAATGAGCAGTTCTTC
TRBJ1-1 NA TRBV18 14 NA CASSPGWGNTEAFF TGTGCCAGCTCACCAGGGTGGGGGAACACTGAAGCTTTCTTT
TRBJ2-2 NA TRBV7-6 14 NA CASSPISPAGELFF TGTGCCAGCAGCCCCATAAGTCCGGCCGGGGAGCTGTTTTTT
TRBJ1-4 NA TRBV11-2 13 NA CASSLDRHEKLFF TGTGCCAGCAGCTTAGACCGGCATGAAAAACTGTTTTTT
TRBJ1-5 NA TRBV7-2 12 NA CASSLRDQPQHF TGTGCCAGCAGCTTGCGAGATCAGCCCCAGCATTTT
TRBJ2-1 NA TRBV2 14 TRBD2 CASKGGVGEGEQFF TGTGCCAGCAAGGGCGGGGTTGGGGAGGGTGAGCAGTTCTTC
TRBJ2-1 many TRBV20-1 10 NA CSSLGNEQFF TGCAGTTCCCTCGGGAATGAGCAGTTCTTC
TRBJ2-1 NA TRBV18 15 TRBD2 CASSPRREGRGEQFF TGTGCCAGCTCACCACGGCGGGAGGGCCGGGGTGAGCAGTTCTTC
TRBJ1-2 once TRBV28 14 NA CASSLGAGWDGYTF TGTGCCAGCAGTTTAGGGGCAGGGTGGGATGGCTACACCTTC
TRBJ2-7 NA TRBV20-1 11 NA CSAMWEYEQYF TGCAGTGCTATGTGGGAGTACGAGCAGTACTTC
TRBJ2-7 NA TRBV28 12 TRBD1 CASAGTVPEQYF TGTGCCAGCGCCGGGACAGTTCCCGAGCAGTACTTC
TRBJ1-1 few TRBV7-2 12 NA CASSLRALGAFF TGTGCCAGCAGCTTAAGGGCCCTTGGAGCTTTCTTT
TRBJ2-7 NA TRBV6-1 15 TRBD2 CASSETSSGSDEQYF TGTGCCAGCAGTGAAACGTCTAGCGGGAGCGACGAGCAGTACTTC